These T cell receptor beta chains were read from a single sample in a study of shared clonotypes between healthy human individuals. Profiled with immunoSEQ multiplex PCR; TCRdb holds only in-frame clones, not every one. The sample shows millions of clones, 85% to 95% of them seen only once. The sample consisted of naive CD4+ T cells sorted from blood. Every receptor here comes from a man aged 18 to 29 in good health. The CDR3 runs from the conserved cysteine through the conserved F or W. D genes are given only for firm matches. Size is omitted from some rows. Given values are once, few, many or a class for expanded clones.

d_gene	j_gene	abundance	len	v_gene	CDR3nt	CDR3aa
-	TRBJ1-2	-	14	TRBV19	TGTGCCAGTAGTATCAATGACAGACACTATGGCTACACCTTC	CASSINDRHYGYTF
TRBD2	TRBJ2-7	-	13	TRBV7-2	TGTGCCAGCAGCTTGACCCGGGAGGGGGAGCAGTACTTC	CASSLTREGEQYF
TRBD2	TRBJ2-3	-	16	TRBV19	TGTGCCAGTACCCCTTTTGGGACTAGCGGTTTAGATACGCAGTATTTT	CASTPFGTSGLDTQYF
TRBD1	TRBJ1-5	-	15	TRBV5-1	TGCGCCAGCAGCGAAGGACAGGGGGGCAATCAGCCCCAGCATTTT	CASSEGQGGNQPQHF
TRBD1	TRBJ2-1	-	12	TRBV5-1	TGCGCCAGCAGCCCGGGACAGGACGAGCAGTTCTTC	CASSPGQDEQFF
-	TRBJ1-3	many	14	TRBV13	TGTGCCAGCAGCTTAGGAGAGACTGGAAACACCATATATTTT	CASSLGETGNTIYF
-	TRBJ2-7	few	15	TRBV6-1	TGTGCCAGCCGCAGTTCCGGGACAAGCTCCTACGAGCAGTACTTC	CASRSSGTSSYEQYF
-	TRBJ1-2	-	15	TRBV7-9	TGTGCCAGCAGCCCTAGTCATGGACCTAACTATGGCTACACCTTC	CASSPSHGPNYGYTF
TRBD2	TRBJ2-5	-	14	TRBV5-1	TGCGCCAGCAGCTTGGGGCGGGGGCAAGAGACCCAGTACTTC	CASSLGRGQETQYF
-	TRBJ2-7	-	17	TRBV4-3	TGCGCCAGCAGCCAGGGATTGGGCGGGACACGGGATTACGAGCAGTACTTC	CASSQGLGGTRDYEQYF
TRBD1	TRBJ2-3	-	15	TRBV5-1	TGCGCCAGCACCAGAGGGACAGGGTGGTCGGATACGCAGTATTTT	CASTRGTGWSDTQYF
TRBD1	TRBJ2-3	once	13	TRBV14	TGTGCCAGCAGTGGACAGGCCACAGATACGCAGTATTTT	CASSGQATDTQYF
-	TRBJ2-2	-	15	TRBV4-1	TGCGCCAGCAGCCAAGGAGCGGTGAACACCGGGGAGCTGTTTTTT	CASSQGAVNTGELFF
-	TRBJ2-7	once	13	TRBV6-1	TGTGCCAGCAATGGCGGGATCGGCTACGAGCAGTACTTC	CASNGGIGYEQYF
TRBD1	TRBJ2-7	-	17	TRBV7-9	TGTGCCAGCAGCTTGGGTATAGGGACAGGTAGTATTTACGAGCAGTACTTC	CASSLGIGTGSIYEQYF
-	TRBJ2-7	-	14	TRBV29-1	TGCAGCGTTGAAGATCGAAGTAGGGATGGCGAGCAGTACTTC	CSVEDRSRDGEQYF
-	TRBJ2-2	-	14	TRBV6-4	TGTGCCAGCAGTGACTCGAAGGGACACGGGGAGCTGTTTTTT	CASSDSKGHGELFF
TRBD1	TRBJ2-1	-	14	TRBV5-1	TGCGCCAGCAGCTCCGGACAGGGGAACATTGAGCAGTTCTTC	CASSSGQGNIEQFF
-	TRBJ1-1	-	14	TRBV18	TGTGCCAGCTCACCTTCTGTGATAGGGGCTGAAGCTTTCTTT	CASSPSVIGAEAFF
TRBD2	TRBJ2-1	-	15	TRBV9	TGTGCCAGCACCTTAGCGGGGGGCAACCTACATGAGCAGTTCTTC	CASTLAGGNLHEQFF
TRBD1	TRBJ2-7	-	13	TRBV19	TGTGCCAGTAGGGGGGACAGAACCTACGAGCAGTACTTC	CASRGDRTYEQYF
-	TRBJ2-1	-	11	TRBV6-6	TGTGCCAGCAGCGCGGCAGGTGAGCAGTTCTTC	CASSAAGEQFF
-	TRBJ2-7	few	13	TRBV29-1	TGCAGCGTTTCCACCTCCCCAACCTACGAGCAGTACTTC	CSVSTSPTYEQYF
-	TRBJ2-2	-	14	TRBV18	TGTGCCAGCTCTAACGGCGGGAACACCGGGGAGCTGTTTTTT	CASSNGGNTGELFF
-	TRBJ2-5	-	15	TRBV5-1	TGCGCCAGCAGCTTGGATCCAGGGGGGGTGGAGACCCAGTACTTC	CASSLDPGGVETQYF
-	TRBJ2-6	-	19	TRBV5-4	TGTGCCAGCAGCTTGCGGTTTCTAGCTTTAAGCTCTGGGGCCAACGTCCTGACTTTC	CASSLRFLALSSGANVLTF
-	TRBJ2-7	-	11	TRBV7-9	TGTGCCAGCAGTTCCGCGGTAGAGCAGTACTTC	CASSSAVEQYF
-	TRBJ1-6	-	15	TRBV10-3	TGTGCCATCAGTACCCGACAGCCAGATAATTCACCCCTCCACTTT	CAISTRQPDNSPLHF
-	TRBJ1-6	-	17	TRBV5-4	TGTGCCAGCAGCTCGCCGACACAGGGCTTTGTGAATTCACCCCTCCACTTT	CASSSPTQGFVNSPLHF
TRBD1	TRBJ1-4	-	15	TRBV30	TGTGCCTGGAGCAACAACAGGGGCCCAAATGAAAAACTGTTTTTT	CAWSNNRGPNEKLFF
-	TRBJ2-5	-	15	TRBV6-5	TGTGCCAGCAAAAAAGGGCGGGTAGGCCAAGAGACCCAGTACTTC	CASKKGRVGQETQYF
-	TRBJ2-7	-	14	TRBV2	TGTGCCAGCATTCCGACAGGATCCCCCTACGAGCAGTACTTC	CASIPTGSPYEQYF
-	TRBJ1-5	-	17	TRBV2	TGTGCCAGCAGCTCCCCTCCAGGTGGATATAGCAATCAGCCCCAGCATTTT	CASSSPPGGYSNQPQHF
TRBD1	TRBJ1-2	-	14	TRBV6-5	TGTGCCAGCAGTTACTCCGACAGGGAAAGTGGCTACACCTTC	CASSYSDRESGYTF
TRBD2	TRBJ2-1	-	19	TRBV19	TGTGCCAGTAGTATACCCGCCGGGACTAGCGGGGGGGCCTACAATGAGCAGTTCTTC	CASSIPAGTSGGAYNEQFF
-	TRBJ2-5	-	14	TRBV19	TGTGCCAGTAGTATAGTCCCCAGGGAAGAGACCCAGTACTTC	CASSIVPREETQYF
-	TRBJ2-2	-	13	TRBV29-1	TGCAGCGTTGATGTTGGGGGGACCGGGGAGCTGTTTTTT	CSVDVGGTGELFF
-	TRBJ2-7	-	15	TRBV18	TGTGCCAGCTCACCAACGTCCCAAAGCTCCTACGAGCAGTACTTC	CASSPTSQSSYEQYF
-	TRBJ1-5	many	17	TRBV30	TGTGCCTGGAGTTTGGAGACGAGTGGCTATAGCAATCAGCCCCAGCATTTT	CAWSLETSGYSNQPQHF
-	TRBJ1-5	-	16	TRBV18	TGTGCCAGCTCCTCGGGGACGCCTGGGAGCAATCAGCCCCAGCATTTT	CASSSGTPGSNQPQHF
-	TRBJ1-1	-	14	TRBV30	TGTGCCTGGAGCCGGGGGGCCCAGAACACTGAAGCTTTCTTT	CAWSRGAQNTEAFF
TRBD1	TRBJ2-7	-	15	TRBV11-2	TGTGCCAGCAGCTTAGGGGACAGGGAGGCCTACGAGCAGTACTTC	CASSLGDREAYEQYF
-	TRBJ1-1	once	12	TRBV19	TGTGCCAGTAGTACCGTGAACACTGAAGCTTTCTTT	CASSTVNTEAFF
-	TRBJ1-5	-	17	TRBV4-2	TGTGCCAGCAGCCAAGATATCGGAGGAGTCAAAAGTCAGCCCCAGCATTTT	CASSQDIGGVKSQPQHF
-	TRBJ2-4	-	15	TRBV6-5	TGTGCCAGCAGACCCGACAGCTTAGCCAAAAACATTCAGTACTTC	CASRPDSLAKNIQYF
-	TRBJ2-7	-	15	TRBV11-2	TGTGCCAGCAGCTTAACCGACGGGAGCTCCTACGAGCAGTACTTC	CASSLTDGSSYEQYF
-	TRBJ1-4	-	12	TRBV11-2	TGTGCCAGCAGCCCACTCAATGAAAAACTGTTTTTT	CASSPLNEKLFF